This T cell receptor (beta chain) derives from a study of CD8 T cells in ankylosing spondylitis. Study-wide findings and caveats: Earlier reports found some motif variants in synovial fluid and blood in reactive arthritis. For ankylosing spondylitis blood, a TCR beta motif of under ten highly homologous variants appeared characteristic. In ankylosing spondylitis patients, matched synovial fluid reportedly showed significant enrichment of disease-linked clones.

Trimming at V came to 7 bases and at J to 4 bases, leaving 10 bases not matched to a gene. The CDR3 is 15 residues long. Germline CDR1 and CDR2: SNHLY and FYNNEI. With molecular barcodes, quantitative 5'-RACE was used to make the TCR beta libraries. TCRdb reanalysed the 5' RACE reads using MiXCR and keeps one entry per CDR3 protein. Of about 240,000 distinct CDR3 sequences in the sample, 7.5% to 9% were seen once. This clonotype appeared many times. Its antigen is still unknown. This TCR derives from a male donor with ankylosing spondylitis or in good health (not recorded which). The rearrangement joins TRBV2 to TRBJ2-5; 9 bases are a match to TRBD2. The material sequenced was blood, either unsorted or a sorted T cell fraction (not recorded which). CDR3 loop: CASKPVASGIETQYF. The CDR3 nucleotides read TGTGCCAGCAAGCCCGTGGCTAGCGGGATAGAGACCCAGTACTTC.